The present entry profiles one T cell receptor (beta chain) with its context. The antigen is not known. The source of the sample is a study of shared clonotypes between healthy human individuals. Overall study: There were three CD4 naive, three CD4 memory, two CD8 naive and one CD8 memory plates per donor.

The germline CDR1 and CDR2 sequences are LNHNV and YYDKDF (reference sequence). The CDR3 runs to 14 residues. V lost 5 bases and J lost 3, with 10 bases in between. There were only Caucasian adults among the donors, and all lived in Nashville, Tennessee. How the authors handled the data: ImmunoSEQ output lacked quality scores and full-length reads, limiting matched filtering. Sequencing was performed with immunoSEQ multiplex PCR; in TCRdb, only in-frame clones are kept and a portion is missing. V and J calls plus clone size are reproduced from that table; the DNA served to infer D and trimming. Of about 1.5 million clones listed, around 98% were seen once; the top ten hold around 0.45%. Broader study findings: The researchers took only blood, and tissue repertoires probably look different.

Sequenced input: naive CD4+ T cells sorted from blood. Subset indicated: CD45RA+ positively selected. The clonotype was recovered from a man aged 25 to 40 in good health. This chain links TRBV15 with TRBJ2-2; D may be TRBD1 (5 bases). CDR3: CATSQLGDTGELFF. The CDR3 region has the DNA TGTGCCACCAGCCAGTTAGGGGACACCGGGGAGCTGTTTTTT.